This TCR beta chain was sequenced for a study of CD4 T cells in relation to SARS-CoV-2 and coronaviruses. Study overall: After roughly ten days of antigen culture, PBMC TCR beta CDR3s were sequenced.

Turning to this clone: The antigen is unknown.

Notes on the study in general: Monoreactive clones expanded significantly more to SARS-CoV-2 than crossreactive clones did.

Unexposed donor CD4+ T cells date from about 2011-2018, before the COVID-19 pandemic. CD4+ T cells were isolated from the cells after 10 days of culture. Testing used SARS-CoV-2 S/N and four cold-coronavirus spikes on unexposed-donor CD4+ T cells, cells permitting. V lost 0 bases and J lost 8; bases outside the gene matches: 12. This CDR3 contains 15 residues. Germline values: CDR1 SQVTM, CDR2 ANQGSEA. The repertoire was sequenced with immunoSEQ multiplex PCR; TCRdb's copy has only in-frame clones and lacks some. The sample has tens of thousands of clones; less than 70% are singletons. V and J are TRBV29-1 and TRBJ1-2, with 7 bases matching TRBD1. The TCR was taken from a human donor in good health. Input material: CD4+ T cells from PBMCs, cultured in vitro. CDR3 amino acids: CSVEDFGRGNGGYTF. The CDR3 DNA follows: TGCAGCGTTGAAGACTTTGGCAGGGGGAATGGCGGCTACACCTTC.